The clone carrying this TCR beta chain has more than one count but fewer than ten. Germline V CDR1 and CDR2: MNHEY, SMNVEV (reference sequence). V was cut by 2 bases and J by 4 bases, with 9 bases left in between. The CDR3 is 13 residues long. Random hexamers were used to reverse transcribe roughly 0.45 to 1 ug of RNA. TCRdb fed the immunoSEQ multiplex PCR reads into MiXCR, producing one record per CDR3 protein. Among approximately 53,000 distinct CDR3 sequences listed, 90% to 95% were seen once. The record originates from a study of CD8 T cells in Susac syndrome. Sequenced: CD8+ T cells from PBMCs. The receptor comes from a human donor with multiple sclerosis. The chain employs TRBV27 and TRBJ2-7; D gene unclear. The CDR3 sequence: CASSLLQDYEQYF. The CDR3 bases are TGTGCCAGCAGTTTACTACAAGATTACGAGCAGTACTTC.